The entry that follows covers one T cell receptor (beta chain) sequence. The data were taken from a study of blood T cell repertoires in COVID-19. Study-wide background: The United States, Italy and Spain supplied acute and convalescent COVID-19 samples. T cells, B-cell-depleted T cells, or PBMCs provided the cDNA or gDNA that served as material.

V was pared by 6 bases and J by 1 base, with 3 bases of the junction left unmatched. CDR1 is SGHRS, CDR2 YFSETQ, per germline. The CDR3 is 14 amino acids. Repertoires were generated with immunoSEQ multiplex PCR, while TCRdb's copy carries only in-frame clones and drops some. The table lists approximately 170,000 clones, 70% to 90% of them singletons, with less than 8% in the top ten. Enrolment of Seattle patients took place during active infection, and they were followed longitudinally. The TCR originated in a man aged 80 or over with COVID-19, enrolled during active disease. The specimen was peripheral blood. V is TRBV5-1 and J is TRBJ1-2, with 10 positions matching TRBD1. The CDR3 is CASTGQGGNYGYTF. The CDR3 region has the DNA TGCGCCAGCACCGGACAGGGGGGTAACTATGGCTACACCTTC.